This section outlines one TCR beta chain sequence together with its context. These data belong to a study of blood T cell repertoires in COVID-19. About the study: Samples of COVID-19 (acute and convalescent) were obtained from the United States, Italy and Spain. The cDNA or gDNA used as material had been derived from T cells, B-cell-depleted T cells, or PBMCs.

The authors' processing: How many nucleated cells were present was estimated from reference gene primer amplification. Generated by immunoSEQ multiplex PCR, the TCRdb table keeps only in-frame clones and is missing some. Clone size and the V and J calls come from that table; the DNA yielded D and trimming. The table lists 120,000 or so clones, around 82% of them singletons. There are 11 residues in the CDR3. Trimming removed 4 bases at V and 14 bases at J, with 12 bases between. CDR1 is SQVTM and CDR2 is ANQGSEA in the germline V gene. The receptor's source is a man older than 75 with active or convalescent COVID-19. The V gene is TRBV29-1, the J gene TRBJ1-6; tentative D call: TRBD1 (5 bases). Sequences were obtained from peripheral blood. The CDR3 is CSVAGFETLHF. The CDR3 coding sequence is TGCAGCGTTGCAGGGTTTGAAACCCTCCACTTT.